Described below is a single T cell receptor beta chain sequence and its context. Its antigen is unknown. Base qualities are not provided; no much larger clone lies one nucleotide away. Trimming removed 5 bases from V and 0 bases from J, leaving 11 bases between the germline ends. The CDR3, from cysteine to phenylalanine, totals 15 residues. The only DNA kept is the CDR3, 45 bases in frame from the first base. The germline V gene (reference sequence) specifies PRHDT as CDR1 and FYEKMQ as CDR2. The data stem from a study of T cell changes during pregnancy in multiple sclerosis (dated by TCRdb to between 2017 and 2020). About the investigation overall: The study looked at changes in the T cell repertoire across pregnancy in women with multiple sclerosis.

The library was built by means of the immunoSEQ multiplex PCR assay. TCRdb limited this immuneACCESS table to in-frame rearrangements with V and J called. A share of clones is missing; checked studies link under half to unresolved V genes, and the rest is unexplained. This sample gives roughly 57,000 clones in total; approximately 94% of them show up just once. The ten top clones hold 2.5% of the sample. The sequence links TRBV13 to TRBJ1-5, with TRBD1 perhaps the D gene, on 6 matching bases. This sequence originates from a female donor with multiple sclerosis, enrolled in a pregnancy study. The specimen was CD8+ T cells from peripheral blood mononuclear cells, collected after pregnancy. The CDR3 reads CASSHGGASNQPQHF. The base sequence is TGTGCCAGCAGCCACGGGGGGGCTAGCAATCAGCCCCAGCATTTT.